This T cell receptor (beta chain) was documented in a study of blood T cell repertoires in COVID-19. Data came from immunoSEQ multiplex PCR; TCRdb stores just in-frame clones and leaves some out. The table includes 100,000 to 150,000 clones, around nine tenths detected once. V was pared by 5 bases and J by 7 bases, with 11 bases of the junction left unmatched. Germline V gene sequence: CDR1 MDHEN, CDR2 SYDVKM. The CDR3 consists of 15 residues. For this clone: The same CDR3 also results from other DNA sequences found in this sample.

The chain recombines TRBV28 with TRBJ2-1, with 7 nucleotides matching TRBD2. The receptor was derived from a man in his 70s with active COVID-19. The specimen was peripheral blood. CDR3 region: CASSPPGGRSNEQFF. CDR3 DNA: TGTGCCAGCAGTCCCCCTGGCGGGAGATCTAATGAGCAGTTCTTC. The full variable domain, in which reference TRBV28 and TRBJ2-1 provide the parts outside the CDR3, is DVKVTQSSRYLVKRTGEKVFLECVQDMDHENMFWYRQDPGLGLRLIYFSYDVKMKEKGDIPEGYSVSREKKERFSLILESASTNQTSMYLCASSPPGGRSNEQFFGPGTRLTVL.